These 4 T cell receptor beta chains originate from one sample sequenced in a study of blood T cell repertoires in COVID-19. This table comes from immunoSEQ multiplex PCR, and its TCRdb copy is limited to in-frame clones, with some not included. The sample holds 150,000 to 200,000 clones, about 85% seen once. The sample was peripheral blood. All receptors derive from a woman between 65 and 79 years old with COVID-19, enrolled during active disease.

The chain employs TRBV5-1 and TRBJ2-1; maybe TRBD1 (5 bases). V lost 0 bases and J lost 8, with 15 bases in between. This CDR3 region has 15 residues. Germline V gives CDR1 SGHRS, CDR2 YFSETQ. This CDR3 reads CASSLAGRASDEQFF. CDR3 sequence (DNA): TGCGCCAGCAGCTTGGCCGGCAGGGCGTCCGATGAGCAGTTCTTC.

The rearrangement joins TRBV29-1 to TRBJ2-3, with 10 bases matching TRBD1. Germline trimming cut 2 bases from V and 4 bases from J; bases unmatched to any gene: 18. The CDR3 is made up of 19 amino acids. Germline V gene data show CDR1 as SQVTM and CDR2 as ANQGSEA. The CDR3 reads CSVEMAGGQGDGKPDTQYF. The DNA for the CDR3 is TGCAGCGTTGAAATGGCGGGTGGACAGGGGGATGGTAAACCAGATACGCAGTATTTT.

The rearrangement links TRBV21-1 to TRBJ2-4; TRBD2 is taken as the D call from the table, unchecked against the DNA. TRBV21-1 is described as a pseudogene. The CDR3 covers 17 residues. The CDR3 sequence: CASSKEKRELAKNIQYF. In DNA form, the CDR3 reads TGTGCCAGCAGCAAAGAAAAGCGGGAGCTAGCCAAAAACATTCAGTACTTC.

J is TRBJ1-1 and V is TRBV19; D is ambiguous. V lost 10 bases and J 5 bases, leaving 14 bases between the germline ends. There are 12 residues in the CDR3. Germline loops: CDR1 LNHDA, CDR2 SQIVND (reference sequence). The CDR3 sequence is CATQKGVTEAFF. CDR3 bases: TGTGCCACTCAAAAGGGAGTAACTGAAGCTTTCTTT. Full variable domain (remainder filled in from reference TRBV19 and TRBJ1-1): DGGITQSPKYLFRKEGQNVTLSCEQNLNHDAMYWYRQDPGQGLRLIYYSQIVNDFQKGDIAEGYSVSREKKESFPLTVTSAQKNPTAFYLCATQKGVTEAFFGQGTRLTVV.